Presented here are 28 T cell receptor beta chains from one specimen sequenced in a study of CD8+ T cells in alopecia areata. Noted treatment: oral pan-JAK inhibitor, 5-10 mg twice daily. Sequencing relied on a cDNA template that was reverse transcribed from extracted RNA. The method was immunoSEQ multiplex PCR; TCRdb's version includes in-frame clones alone and lacks a portion of them. Here the sample spans roughly 250,000 clones, approximately 60% being singletons. This material consisted of CD4+ T cells sorted from blood, taken at approximately week 52, from a patient treated with tofacitinib. The receptor set was obtained from a human donor with alopecia areata.

The CDR3 nucleotides are TGTGCCTCTGGGGGCCCTTTGGCGGATTCACCCCTCCACTTT. As protein: CASGGPLADSPLHF. V and J are TRBV30 and TRBJ1-6, with D possibly matching TRBD1 (6 bases). Germline CDR1 is GTSNPN and CDR2 is SVGIG (reference sequence). V lost 7 bases, J lost 8 bases, and 18 bases lay in between. This CDR3 spans 14 amino acids.

The chain links TRBV2 to TRBJ1-6; D uncertain. Germline V gene sequence: CDR1 SNHLY, CDR2 FYNNEI. V was shortened by 10 bases and J by 0 bases, with 7 bases between the two germline ends. The CDR3 extends over 13 amino acids. The CDR3 region is CATHNSYNSPLHF. The CDR3 nucleotides are TGTGCCACCCATAACTCCTATAATTCACCCCTCCACTTT.

This clone was detected a few times. The V and J genes are TRBV7-2 and TRBJ1-2, with 8 nucleotides matching TRBD1. V gave up 5 bases and J gave up 6 bases; unmatched junction bases: 8. The CDR3 has 14 amino acids. CDR1 SGHTA and CDR2 FQGNSA come from the germline V gene. The CDR3 protein is CASSQRQGRHGYTF. The CDR3, as DNA: TGTGCCAGCAGCCAAAGACAGGGGAGGCATGGCTACACCTTC.

The genes are TRBV10-3 and TRBJ1-1; D remains unclear. This CDR3 has 12 residues. V dropped 0 bases and J dropped 7 bases, with 6 bases sitting between them. In germline, CDR1 is ENHRY, CDR2 SYGVKD. In DNA, the CDR3 is TGTGCCATCAGTGAGTCGTACGGTGAAGCTTTCTTT. Its translation is CAISESYGEAFF.

This chain uses TRBV9 with TRBJ2-4, with a tentative D call TRBD2 (5 bases). This CDR3 has 13 residues. Trimming left V 2 bases short and J 6 bases short, with 9 bases between. Germline V gene data show CDR1 as SGDLS and CDR2 as YYNGEE. The CDR3 spells CASSVEGSNIQYF. The CDR3 DNA follows: TGTGCCAGCAGCGTCGAGGGATCAAACATTCAGTACTTC.

J is TRBJ2-5 and V is TRBV4-1, with TRBD1 as a possible D gene (6 bases). This CDR3 has 12 amino acids. V lost 1 base and J lost 7, with 7 bases in between. Germline V gene data show CDR1 as MGHRA and CDR2 as YSYEKL. DNA of the CDR3: TGCGCCAGCAGCCAAGTACAGGGGACCCAGTACTTC. It translates to CASSQVQGTQYF.

The chain joins TRBV30 to TRBJ1-1, with TRBD1 as a possible D gene (5 bases). V gave up 3 bases and J gave up 1 base, with 9 bases separating them. The germline V gene has CDR1 GTSNPN and CDR2 SVGIG (reference sequence). The CDR3 consists of 13 residues. The CDR3 DNA reads TGTGCCTGGAGCTCGACAGCGAACACTGAAGCTTTCTTT. This codes for CAWSSTANTEAFF.

This clone appeared many times. The chain employs TRBV7-2 and TRBJ2-7; TRBD2 matches at 12 bases. The CDR3 is 18 amino acids. Looked up from germline, CDR1 is SGHTA and CDR2 is FQGNSA. V was pared by 1 base and J by 2 bases, with 9 bases of the junction left unmatched. CDR3 region: CASSLVASGGVTTYEQYF. Here the CDR3 DNA reads TGTGCCAGCAGCTTAGTTGCTAGCGGGGGGGTTACCACCTACGAGCAGTACTTC.

This sequence joins TRBV29-1 and TRBJ2-7, with 11 bases fitting TRBD1. V lost 7 bases to trimming and J lost 2 bases; unmatched junction nucleotides: 7. The CDR3 runs to 14 residues. Germline V lookup: CDR1 SQVTM, CDR2 ANQGSEA. The CDR3 DNA reads as TGCAGCGCTAAACGGACAGGGGGCGCCTACGAGCAGTACTTC. Translated: CSAKRTGGAYEQYF.

J is TRBJ2-4 and V is TRBV2; 8 bases are a match to TRBD1. The CDR3 consists of 16 residues. Germline CDR1 SNHLY, CDR2 FYNNEI. Trimming removed 5 bases from V and 3 bases from J; junction bases left unmatched: 9. As DNA, the CDR3 is TGTGCCAGCAGTCCTTGGACAGGGACGGTCAAAAACATTCAGTACTTC. Amino acid sequence: CASSPWTGTVKNIQYF.

This clone showed up just a few times. The CDR3 spells CASSLRPWRESPLHF. The CDR3 DNA follows: TGTGCCAGCAGTTTACGGCCTTGGCGGGAATCACCCCTCCACTTT. The rearrangement joins TRBV27 to TRBJ1-6, with no clear D. Germline lookup yields CDR1 MNHEY and CDR2 SMNVEV (reference sequence). The CDR3 runs to 15 residues. V lost 2 bases to trimming and J lost 10 bases, with 15 bases between them.

This clone was detected a few times. As DNA, the CDR3 is TGTGCCAGCAGCGTGGTGGGACAGGGCTTTGGGGAGCAGTACTTC. Translated, it gives CASSVVGQGFGEQYF. The chain has TRBV5-4 and TRBJ2-7; TRBD1 aligns across 9 bases. The CDR3 has 15 residues. V lost 4 bases to trimming and J lost 7 bases; unmatched junction nucleotides: 12. CDR1 SGHNT and CDR2 YYREEE come from the germline V gene (reference sequence).

This rearrangement joins TRBV29-1 to TRBJ2-1, with 9 bases fitting TRBD1. This CDR3 comprises 13 residues. Germline assignment: CDR1 SQVTM and CDR2 ANQGSEA. CDR3 in amino acids: CSEYIQGAKEQFF. The CDR3 region has the DNA TGCAGTGAATATATACAGGGGGCGAAAGAGCAGTTCTTC.

The rearrangement uses TRBV7-9 and TRBJ2-3, with D unresolved. Germline V CDR1 and CDR2: SEHNR, FQNEAQ (reference sequence). This CDR3 region has 15 residues. Trimming cost V 1 base and J 2 bases, with 10 bases left between them. The CDR3 loop reads CASSLDGHLTDTQYF. The DNA of the CDR3 is TGTGCCAGCAGCTTAGACGGTCATCTCACAGATACGCAGTATTTT.

The chain combines TRBV6-6 with TRBJ1-6; 9 bases align to TRBD1. Germline V lookup: CDR1 MNHNY, CDR2 SVGAGI (reference sequence). The CDR3 covers 14 residues. V shed 4 bases and J 9 bases; nucleotides not matched to a gene: 4. The CDR3 bases are TGTGCCAGCAGTTCACAGGGGGCGGGTTCACCCCTCCACTTT. It codes for CASSSQGAGSPLHF.

V and J are TRBV7-2 and TRBJ2-3, with 7 positions matching TRBD2. After removal of 1 base from V and 2 bases from J, the junction contained 9 bases not matched to a gene. Germline V lookup: CDR1 SGHTA, CDR2 FQGNSA. The CDR3 runs 17 residues. DNA of the CDR3: TGTGCCAGCAGCTTAGGGCCCCGCGGGGGATACACAGATACGCAGTATTTT. Translating it yields CASSLGPRGGYTDTQYF. The full variable domain, with the rest looked up from reference TRBV7-2 and TRBJ2-3, is GAGVSQSPSNKVTEKGKDVELRCDPISGHTALYWYRQSLGQGLEFLIYFQGNSAPDKSGLPSDRFSAERTGGSVSTLTIQRTQQEDSAVYLCASSLGPRGGYTDTQYFGPGTRLTVL.

The rearrangement uses TRBV5-1 and TRBJ2-3, with D uncertain. CDR1 SGHRS and CDR2 YFSETQ come from the germline V gene. Trimming took off 0 bases at V and 2 bases at J, with 7 bases between the two ends. This CDR3 is 14 amino acids long. The CDR3 region has the DNA TGCGCCAGCAGCTTGGGGCACTTCACAGATACGCAGTATTTT. Translation gives CASSLGHFTDTQYF.

To note about this clone: Different DNA sequences within this sample yield the same CDR3. The chain joins TRBV7-2 to TRBJ1-1; D remains unclear. The CDR3 sequence is 13 residues long. V was shortened by 2 bases and J by 5 bases, with 9 bases between the two germline ends. Germline V CDR1 and CDR2: SGHTA, FQGNSA. The CDR3 reads CASSLTPGTEAFF. The CDR3 DNA reads as TGTGCCAGCAGCTTAACTCCGGGTACTGAAGCTTTCTTT.

The V call is TRBV6-5, the J call TRBJ1-1; no clear D gene. The V end was cut by 11 bases, the J end by 3 bases, with 13 bases between. CDR3 length equals 12 residues. CDR1 is MNHEY and CDR2 is SVGAGI in the germline V gene. CDR3 nucleotides: TGTGCCTCCCGGGCCGCGGACACTGAAGCTTTCTTT. Encoded protein: CASRAADTEAFF.

This clone was seen only a few times. The chain uses TRBV18 and TRBJ2-2, with D possibly TRBD1 on 5 matching bases. Germline V gene data show CDR1 as KGHSH and CDR2 as LQKENI. Trimming left V 0 bases short and J 1 base short, with 12 bases between. The CDR3 has 17 amino acids. As DNA, the CDR3 is TGTGCCAGCTCACCACCGAGTGGCAGGGAGAACACCGGGGAGCTGTTTTTT. Its translation: CASSPPSGRENTGELFF.

V and J are TRBV7-2 and TRBJ2-1; TRBD2 is a possible D gene (7 bases). Deletions cut 5 bases from V and 8 bases from J, with 19 bases between. The germline CDR1 and CDR2 sequences are SGHTA and FQGNSA. The CDR3 runs to 15 residues. The CDR3 nucleotides are TGTGCCAGCAGCCCTCAAGTCGGGGGGCCCCATGAGCAGTTCTTC. Protein: CASSPQVGGPHEQFF.

This clone was counted a few times. The chain links TRBV15 to TRBJ1-4, with 8 nucleotides matching TRBD1. Germline-derived CDR1 and CDR2 are LNHNV and YYDKDF (reference sequence). This CDR3 has 15 amino acids. Trimming removed 1 base from V and 8 bases from J; junction bases left unmatched: 6. The CDR3 bases are TGTGCCACCAGCAGAGGAGGACAGGGAGAAGAAAAACTGTTTTTT. This translates into CATSRGGQGEEKLFF. The whole variable domain, filled in from reference TRBV15 and TRBJ1-4, reads DAMVIQNPRYQVTQFGKPVTLSCSQTLNHNVMYWYQQKSSQAPKLLFHYYDKDFNNEADTPDNFQSRRPNTSFCFLDIRSPGLGDTAMYLCATSRGGQGEEKLFFGSGTQLSVL.

This chain connects TRBV30 to TRBJ1-1, with D maybe TRBD1 (5 bases). This CDR3 contains 14 residues. V lost 4 bases, J lost 4 bases, and 16 bases lay in between. Per germline, CDR1 GTSNPN and CDR2 SVGIG (reference sequence). CDR3 coding DNA: TGTGCCTGGACTCATGAGGGACTGAGCACTGAAGCTTTCTTT. The encoded protein is CAWTHEGLSTEAFF.

This chain joins TRBV7-9 and TRBJ2-6; the D is unclear. V lost 7 bases and J 0 bases, leaving 4 bases between the germline ends. The CDR3 is 13 residues long. The germline CDR1 and CDR2 sequences are SEHNR and FQNEAQ (reference sequence). The CDR3 loop reads CASMGSGANVLTF. CDR3 DNA sequence: TGTGCCAGCATGGGCTCTGGGGCCAACGTCCTGACTTTC. The complete variable domain, with remaining parts taken from reference TRBV7-9 and TRBJ2-6, reads DTGVSQNPRHKITKRGQNVTFRCDPISEHNRLYWYRQTLGQGPEFLTYFQNEAQLEKSRLLSDRFSAERPKGSFSTLEIQRTEQGDSAMYLCASMGSGANVLTFGAGSRLTVL.

CDR3 protein: CASSPGPIAKNIQYF. The CDR3 DNA reads TGTGCCAGCAGCCCAGGACCTATAGCCAAAAACATTCAGTACTTC. This chain joins TRBV5-6 and TRBJ2-4; D gene unclear. The ends were cut back, 4 bases at V and 0 bases at J, with 11 bases in the middle. CDR1 and CDR2 from the germline V gene are SGHDT and YYEEEE. The CDR3 is 15 residues long.

The chain combines TRBV29-1 with TRBJ2-6; no clear D. Germline assignment: CDR1 SQVTM and CDR2 ANQGSEA. This CDR3 comprises 14 residues. Between the trimmed V and J ends, which lost 8 bases and 4 bases, there was a span of 15 bases. CDR3 sequence (DNA): TGCAGCCCCGGAACGGTGTACGGGGCCAACGTCCTGACTTTC. This translates into CSPGTVYGANVLTF.

The rearrangement joins TRBV7-3 to TRBJ2-5; 12 bases are shared with TRBD2. The CDR3 contains 15 residues. After removal of 5 bases from V and 2 bases from J, the junction contained 3 bases not matched to a gene. CDR1 is SGHTA and CDR2 is FQGTGA in the germline V gene. CDR3 sequence: CASSDGLAGQETQYF. The CDR3 DNA sequence: TGTGCCAGCAGCGACGGACTAGCGGGGCAAGAGACCCAGTACTTC. Full variable domain (missing parts from reference TRBV7-3 and TRBJ2-5): GAGVSQTPSNKVTEKGKYVELRCDPISGHTALYWYRQSLGQGPEFLIYFQGTGAADDSGLPNDRFFAVRPEGSVSTLKIQRTERGDSAVYLCASSDGLAGQETQYFGPGTRLLVL.

The chain joins TRBV29-1 to TRBJ2-3; D is perhaps TRBD1 or TRBD2 (5 bases each). Germline V CDR1 and CDR2: SQVTM, ANQGSEA. The CDR3 contains 15 residues. Trimming removed 1 base at V and 0 bases at J, with 11 bases between. DNA for the CDR3: TGCAGCGTTGAAGGGACACGGACTAGCACAGATACGCAGTATTTT. Translating it yields CSVEGTRTSTDTQYF.